This T cell receptor beta chain was sequenced for a study of blood T cell repertoires in COVID-19. Turning to the study itself: Samples taken during acute and convalescent COVID-19 were collected in the United States, Italy and Spain. In each case, the material was cDNA or gDNA derived from T cells, B-cell-depleted T cells, or PBMCs.

The authors' processing: Reference gene primer amplification gave estimated nucleated cell counts. The assay was immunoSEQ multiplex PCR, and TCRdb's table has in-frame clones only and misses some. From that table come the V and J calls and clone size; the DNA was used to work out D and trimming. The sample lists about 86,000 clones; 75% to 90% were seen once. This sequence originates from a human donor in a cohort sampled during active COVID-19. Sequenced input: peripheral blood.

The CDR3 nucleotides read TGTGCCAGCAAGGGGCAGGTCTGGGATCAGCCCCAGCATTTT. Encoded protein: CASKGQVWDQPQHF. The genes are TRBV2 and TRBJ1-5, with a tentative D call TRBD1 (5 bases). The V and J ends lost 7 bases and 5 bases respectively, with 15 bases between them. The germline V gene encodes CDR1 SNHLY and CDR2 FYNNEI. This CDR3 is built from 14 residues.